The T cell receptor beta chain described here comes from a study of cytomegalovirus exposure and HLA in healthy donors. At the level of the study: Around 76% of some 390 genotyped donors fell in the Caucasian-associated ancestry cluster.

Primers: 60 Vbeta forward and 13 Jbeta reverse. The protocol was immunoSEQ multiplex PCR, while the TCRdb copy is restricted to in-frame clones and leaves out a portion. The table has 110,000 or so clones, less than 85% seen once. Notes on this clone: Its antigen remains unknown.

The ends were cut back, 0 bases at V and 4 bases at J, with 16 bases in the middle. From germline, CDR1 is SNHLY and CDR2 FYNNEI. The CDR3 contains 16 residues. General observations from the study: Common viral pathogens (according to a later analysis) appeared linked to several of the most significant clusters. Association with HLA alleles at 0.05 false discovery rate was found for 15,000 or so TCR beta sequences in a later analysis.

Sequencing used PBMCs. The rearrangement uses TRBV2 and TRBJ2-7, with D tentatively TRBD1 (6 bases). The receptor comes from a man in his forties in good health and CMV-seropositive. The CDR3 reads CASSEALWTVGYEQYF. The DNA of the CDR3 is TGTGCCAGCAGTGAAGCGCTTTGGACAGTTGGGTACGAGCAGTACTTC. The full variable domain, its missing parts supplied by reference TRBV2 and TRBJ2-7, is EPEVTQTPSHQVTQMGQEVILRCVPISNHLYFYWYRQILGQKVEFLVSFYNNEISEKSEIFDDQFSVERPDGSNFTLKIRSTKLEDSAMYFCASSEALWTVGYEQYFGPGTRLTVT.